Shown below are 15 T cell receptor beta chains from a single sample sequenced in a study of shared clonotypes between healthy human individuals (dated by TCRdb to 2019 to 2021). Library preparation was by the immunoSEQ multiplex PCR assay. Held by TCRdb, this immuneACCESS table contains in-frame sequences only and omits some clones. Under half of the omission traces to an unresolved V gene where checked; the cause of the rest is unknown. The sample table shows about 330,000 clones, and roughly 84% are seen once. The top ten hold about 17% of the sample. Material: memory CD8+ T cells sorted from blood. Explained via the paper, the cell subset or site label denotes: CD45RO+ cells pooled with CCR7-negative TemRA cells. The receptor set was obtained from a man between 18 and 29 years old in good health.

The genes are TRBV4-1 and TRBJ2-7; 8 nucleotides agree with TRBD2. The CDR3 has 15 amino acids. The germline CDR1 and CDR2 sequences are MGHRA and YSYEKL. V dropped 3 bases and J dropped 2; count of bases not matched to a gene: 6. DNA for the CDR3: TGCGCCAGCAGCCAGCATGTAGCGGGAACCTACGAGCAGTACTTC. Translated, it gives CASSQHVAGTYEQYF.

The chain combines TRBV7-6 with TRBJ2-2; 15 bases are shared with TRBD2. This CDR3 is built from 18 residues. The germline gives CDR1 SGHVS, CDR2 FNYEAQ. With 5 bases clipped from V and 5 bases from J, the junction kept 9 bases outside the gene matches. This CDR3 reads CASSPGTSGGRGTGELFF. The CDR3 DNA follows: TGTGCCAGCAGCCCCGGGACTAGCGGGGGGCGAGGTACCGGGGAGCTGTTTTTT.

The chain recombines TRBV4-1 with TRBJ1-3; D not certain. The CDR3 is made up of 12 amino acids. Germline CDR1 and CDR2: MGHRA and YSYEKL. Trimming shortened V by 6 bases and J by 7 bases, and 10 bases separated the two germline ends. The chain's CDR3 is CASRRRENTIYF. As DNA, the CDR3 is TGCGCCAGCAGGCGAAGGGAGAACACCATATATTTT.

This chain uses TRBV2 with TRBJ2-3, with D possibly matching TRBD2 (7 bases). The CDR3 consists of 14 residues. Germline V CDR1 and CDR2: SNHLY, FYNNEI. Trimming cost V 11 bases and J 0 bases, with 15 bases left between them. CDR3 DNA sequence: TGTGCCTACCTGGGGGGGGGCAGCACAGATACGCAGTATTTT. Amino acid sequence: CAYLGGGSTDTQYF.

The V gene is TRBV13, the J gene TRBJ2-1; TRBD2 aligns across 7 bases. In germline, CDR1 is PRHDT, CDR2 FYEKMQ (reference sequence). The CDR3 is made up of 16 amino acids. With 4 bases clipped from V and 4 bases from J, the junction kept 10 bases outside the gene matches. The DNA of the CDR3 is TGTGCCAGCAGCTGGGCAGCGGGATCCCAGTACAATGAGCAGTTCTTC. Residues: CASSWAAGSQYNEQFF.

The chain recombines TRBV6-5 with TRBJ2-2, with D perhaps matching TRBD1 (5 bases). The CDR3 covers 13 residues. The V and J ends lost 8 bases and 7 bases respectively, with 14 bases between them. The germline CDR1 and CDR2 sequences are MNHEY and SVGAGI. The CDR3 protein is CASWLRGDGELFF. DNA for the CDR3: TGTGCCAGCTGGCTAAGGGGTGACGGGGAGCTGTTTTTT.

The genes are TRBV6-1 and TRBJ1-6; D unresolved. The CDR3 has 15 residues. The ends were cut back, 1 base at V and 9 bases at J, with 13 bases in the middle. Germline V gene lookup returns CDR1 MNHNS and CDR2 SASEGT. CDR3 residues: CASSEGRGIGSPLHF. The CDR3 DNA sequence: TGTGCCAGCAGTGAAGGTCGGGGAATCGGTTCACCCCTCCACTTT.

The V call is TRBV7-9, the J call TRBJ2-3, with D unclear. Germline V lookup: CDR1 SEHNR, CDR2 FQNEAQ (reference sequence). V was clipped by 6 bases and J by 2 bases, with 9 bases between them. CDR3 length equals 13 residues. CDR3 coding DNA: TGTGCCAGCAGTGACACAAACACAGATACGCAGTATTTT. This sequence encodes CASSDTNTDTQYF.

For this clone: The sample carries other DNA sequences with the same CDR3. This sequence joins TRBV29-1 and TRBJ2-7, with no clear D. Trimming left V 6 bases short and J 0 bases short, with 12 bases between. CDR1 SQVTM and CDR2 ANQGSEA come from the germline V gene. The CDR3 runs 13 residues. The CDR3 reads CSVAAGRSYEQYF. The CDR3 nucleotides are TGCAGCGTCGCCGCTGGGCGCTCCTACGAGCAGTACTTC.

The CDR3 DNA follows: TGTGCCAGCAGCTTATTCCCGGGAGCTGCCAAAAACATTCAGTACTTC. It translates to CASSLFPGAAKNIQYF. The rearrangement links TRBV7-9 to TRBJ2-4; tentatively, D is TRBD2 (6 bases). The CDR3 contains 16 residues. CDR1 and CDR2 from the germline V gene are SEHNR and FQNEAQ (reference sequence). V lost 2 bases, J lost 1 base, and 12 bases lay in between.

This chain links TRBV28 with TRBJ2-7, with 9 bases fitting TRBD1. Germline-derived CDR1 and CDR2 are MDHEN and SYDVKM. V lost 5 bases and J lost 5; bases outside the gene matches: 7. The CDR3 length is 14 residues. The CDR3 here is CASSPLGTGNEQYF. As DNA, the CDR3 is TGTGCCAGCAGTCCCCTCGGGACAGGGAACGAGCAGTACTTC.

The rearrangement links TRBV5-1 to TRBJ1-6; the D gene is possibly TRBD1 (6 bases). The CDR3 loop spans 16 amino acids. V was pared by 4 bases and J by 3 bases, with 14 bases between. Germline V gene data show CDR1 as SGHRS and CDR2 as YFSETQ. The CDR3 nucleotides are TGCGCCAGCAGCCACCACGGGACACTCTATAATTCACCCCTCCACTTT. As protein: CASSHHGTLYNSPLHF.

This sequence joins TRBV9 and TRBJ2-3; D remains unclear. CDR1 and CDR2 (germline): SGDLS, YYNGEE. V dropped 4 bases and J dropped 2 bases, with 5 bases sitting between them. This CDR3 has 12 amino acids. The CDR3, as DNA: TGTGCCAGCAGCTCGAACACAGATACGCAGTATTTT. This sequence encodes CASSSNTDTQYF.

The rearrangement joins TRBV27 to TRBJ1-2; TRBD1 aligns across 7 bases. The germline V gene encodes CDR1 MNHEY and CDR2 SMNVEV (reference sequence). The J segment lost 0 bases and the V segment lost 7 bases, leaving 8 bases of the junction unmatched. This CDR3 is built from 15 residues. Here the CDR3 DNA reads TGTGCCAGCACCAAAACCGGGACAGCTAACTATGGCTACACCTTC. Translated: CASTKTGTANYGYTF.

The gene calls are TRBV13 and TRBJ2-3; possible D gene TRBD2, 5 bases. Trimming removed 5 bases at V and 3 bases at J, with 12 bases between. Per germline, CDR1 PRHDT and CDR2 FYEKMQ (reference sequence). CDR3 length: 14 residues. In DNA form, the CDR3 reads TGTGCCAGCAGCCCTCGGGGTGGAACAGATACGCAGTATTTT. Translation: CASSPRGGTDTQYF. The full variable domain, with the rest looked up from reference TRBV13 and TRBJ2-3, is AAGVIQSPRHLIKEKRETATLKCYPIPRHDTVYWYQQGPGQDPQFLISFYEKMQSDKGSIPDRFSAQQFSDYHSELNMSSLELGDSALYFCASSPRGGTDTQYFGPGTRLTVL.